This passage covers 24 T cell receptor beta chains from one sample sequenced in a study of cytomegalovirus exposure and HLA in healthy donors. The PCR ran on 60 Vbeta and 13 Jbeta primers. Profiled with immunoSEQ multiplex PCR; TCRdb holds only in-frame clones, not every one. This sample has about 120,000 clones, with roughly 80% found just once. Sequencing was carried out using PBMCs. The receptor set was obtained from a man aged 50 or older in good health and CMV-seropositive.

V and J are TRBV30 and TRBJ2-5, with TRBD2 matching over 7 bases. The CDR3 loop spans 13 amino acids. The junction had 5 bases not matched to a gene; V was cut back by 2 bases and J by 5 bases. Germline values: CDR1 GTSNPN, CDR2 SVGIG (reference sequence). The CDR3: CAWSRDGGETQYF. The DNA for the CDR3 is TGTGCCTGGAGTAGGGACGGGGGGGAGACCCAGTACTTC.

On this clone: One end of the junction fails to match germline, which may point to a read error. This sample also contains other DNA sequences that code for the same CDR3. The chain joins TRBV6-6 to TRBJ2-7, with a possible D match to TRBD2 (5 bases). Germline loops: CDR1 MNHNY, CDR2 SVGAGI (reference sequence). This CDR3 spans 15 amino acids. DNA of the CDR3: TGCGCCAGCAGGCCGGGGTTGGGCCAGACCTACGAGCAGTACTTC. Translating it yields CASRPGLGQTYEQYF.

The CDR3 here is CASSSPVMNTEAFF. For the CDR3, the DNA is TGTGCCAGCAGTTCGCCAGTTATGAACACTGAAGCTTTCTTT. This chain connects TRBV6-5 to TRBJ1-1; D gene uncertain. The germline CDR1 and CDR2 sequences are MNHEY and SVGAGI. The germline V and J ends were trimmed by 4 bases and 0 bases, with 9 bases remaining between them. The CDR3 is 14 residues long.

J is TRBJ1-2 and V is TRBV6-5; D gene unclear. The CDR3 spans 13 residues. CDR1 and CDR2 from the germline V gene are MNHEY and SVGAGI. Trimming took 0 bases from V and 5 from J, leaving 7 bases between them. The CDR3, as DNA: TGTGCCAGCAGTTACTCGGCGGGATATGGCTACACCTTC. Residues: CASSYSAGYGYTF.

This rearrangement joins TRBV5-1 to TRBJ2-2; TRBD2 is a possible D gene (6 bases). The CDR3 extends over 15 amino acids. Germline V lookup: CDR1 SGHRS, CDR2 YFSETQ. V was cut by 5 bases and J by 5 bases, with 16 bases left in between. CDR3 region: CASRFLAQTTGELFF. In DNA form, the CDR3 reads TGCGCCAGCAGATTTCTAGCGCAGACTACCGGGGAGCTGTTTTTT.

This sequence joins TRBV5-1 and TRBJ2-7; TRBD2 agrees at 7 bases. Germline-derived CDR1 and CDR2 are SGHRS and YFSETQ. The CDR3 has 13 amino acids. J was trimmed by 5 bases and V by 2 bases; bases with no gene match: 4. DNA for the CDR3: TGCGCCAGCAGCTTTCGGGGGGTAAACGAGCAGTACTTC. Its translation: CASSFRGVNEQYF.

The chain combines TRBV6-5 with TRBJ1-2; 7 nucleotides match TRBD1. Germline trimming cut 1 base from V and 0 bases from J; bases unmatched to any gene: 5. CDR1 is MNHEY, CDR2 SVGAGI, per germline. This CDR3 contains 16 residues. Here the CDR3 reads CASSYYSGTANYGYTF. CDR3 DNA: TGTGCCAGCAGTTACTATTCTGGGACAGCTAACTATGGCTACACCTTC.

The rearrangement joins TRBV29-1 to TRBJ2-7; D possibly corresponds to TRBD1 (7 bases). Trimming removed 5 bases at V and 1 base at J, with 15 bases between. The CDR3 contains 14 residues. Germline V CDR1 and CDR2: SQVTM, ANQGSEA. This CDR3 reads CSVQGGRGSYEQYF. The CDR3 bases are TGCAGCGTTCAGGGGGGCAGGGGGTCCTACGAGCAGTACTTC.

This chain joins TRBV6-5 and TRBJ2-5, with 10 positions matching TRBD2. The V gene end was trimmed by 1 base and the J gene end by 5 bases; junction bases not matched to a gene: 7. This CDR3 has 16 amino acids. CDR1 is MNHEY and CDR2 is SVGAGI in the germline V gene. CDR3 nucleotide sequence: TGTGCCAGCAGTTACTGGACTAGCGGTCAAGGGGAGACCCAGTACTTC. Protein sequence: CASSYWTSGQGETQYF.

The chain employs TRBV27 and TRBJ2-2; no reliable D call. Germline CDR1 is MNHEY and CDR2 is SMNVEV (reference sequence). The CDR3 runs 13 residues. Trimming took 6 bases from V and 8 from J, leaving 13 bases between them. The CDR3 region is CASRTQAPGELFF. CDR3 in DNA: TGTGCCAGCAGGACCCAGGCCCCGGGGGAGCTGTTTTTT.

V and J are TRBV5-3 and TRBJ1-1; TRBD1 matches at 8 bases. TRBV5-3 falls under the ORF class, with uncertain function. Losses at the gene ends were 5 bases for V and 5 bases for J; bases not matched to a gene: 8. The CDR3 loop spans 14 amino acids. The CDR3 here is CARSFKQGATEAFF. Written as DNA, the CDR3 is TGTGCCAGAAGTTTTAAGCAGGGGGCAACTGAAGCTTTCTTT.

This chain links TRBV9 with TRBJ1-3; TRBD1 might be the D (5 bases). Germline V gene data show CDR1 as SGDLS and CDR2 as YYNGEE. V was cut by 0 bases and J by 0 bases, with 13 bases left in between. The CDR3 consists of 17 residues. The CDR3 DNA reads as TGTGCCAGCAGCGTAGATGGCGCAAGGGGCTCTGGAAACACCATATATTTT. This translates into CASSVDGARGSGNTIYF.

This chain links TRBV7-9 with TRBJ1-1; 7 nucleotides align to TRBD1. The CDR3 has 17 residues. The V gene's germline CDR1 is SEHNR and CDR2 FQNEAQ (reference sequence). The V segment lost 5 bases and the J segment 0 bases; nucleotides outside the gene matches: 12. The CDR3 bases are TGTGCCAGCAGCCTATTAGGGTCCAGGGGGATGAACACTGAAGCTTTCTTT. Translating it yields CASSLLGSRGMNTEAFF.

This clone was recorded only once. V gene TRBV2 combines with J gene TRBJ1-2; D is unresolved. Trimming removed 8 bases at V and 8 bases at J, with 21 bases between. The germline gives CDR1 SNHLY, CDR2 FYNNEI. The CDR3 sequence is 14 residues long. Here the CDR3 DNA reads TGTGCCAGCCTTTACAGCTCGGGGAGTTTCGGCTACACCTTC. Protein sequence: CASLYSSGSFGYTF.

The genes are TRBV10-3 and TRBJ2-2, with D possibly TRBD1 on 6 matching bases. Germline V CDR1 and CDR2: ENHRY, SYGVKD. The length of the CDR3 is 17 residues. V was trimmed by 5 bases and J by 5 bases, leaving 21 bases between them. Here the CDR3 DNA reads TGTGCCATCAGTCGATATAGGACAGCCTCGGAGACCGGGGAGCTGTTTTTT. Amino acids: CAISRYRTASETGELFF.

This clone appeared once. This chain links TRBV2 with TRBJ1-2; D not resolved. V lost 2 bases and J 3 bases, leaving 16 bases between the germline ends. Germline values: CDR1 SNHLY, CDR2 FYNNEI. This CDR3 is built from 16 residues. CDR3 sequence: CASSEIRSPPYYGYTF. Here the CDR3 DNA reads TGTGCCAGCAGTGAAATTCGGTCTCCGCCGTACTATGGCTACACCTTC.

The chain joins TRBV28 to TRBJ1-1, with D possibly being TRBD1 (6 bases). This CDR3 has 11 residues. Trimming took 5 bases from V and 11 from J, leaving 12 bases between them. CDR1 MDHEN and CDR2 SYDVKM come from the germline V gene. The CDR3 nucleotides are TGTGCCAGCAGTCGGGACAAATCCGCTTTCTTT. Its translation is CASSRDKSAFF.

V and J are TRBV14 and TRBJ2-3, with 10 nucleotides matching TRBD2. Trimming removed 4 bases from V and 7 bases from J; junction bases left unmatched: 14. This CDR3 contains 17 residues. CDR1 is SGHDN, CDR2 FVKESK, per germline. CDR3 sequence: CASSPRGSGRAWNTQYF. The CDR3 coding sequence is TGTGCCAGCAGCCCCCGTGGGAGCGGGAGGGCCTGGAATACGCAGTATTTT. The complete variable domain, with remaining parts taken from reference TRBV14 and TRBJ2-3, reads EAGVTQFPSHSVIEKGQTVTLRCDPISGHDNLYWYRRVMGKEIKFLLHFVKESKQDESGMPNNRFLAERTGGTYSTLKVQPAELEDSGVYFCASSPRGSGRAWNTQYFGPGTRLTVL.

The genes are TRBV7-2 and TRBJ1-5; 9 positions match TRBD1. The germline gives CDR1 SGHTA, CDR2 FQGNSA. V lost 5 bases to trimming and J lost 7 bases; unmatched junction nucleotides: 9. The CDR3 spans 15 residues. CDR3 protein: CASSQGDRDGQPQHF. The CDR3 bases are TGTGCCAGCAGCCAAGGGGACAGGGATGGCCAGCCCCAGCATTTT.

This chain connects TRBV29-1 to TRBJ2-5; tentatively, D is TRBD2 (6 bases). The CDR3 totals 14 residues. Trimming cost V 7 bases and J 1 base, with 16 bases left between them. CDR1 is SQVTM, CDR2 ANQGSEA, per germline. The CDR3 DNA follows: TGCAGCGGCACAAGGAGGGGAGCCCAAGAGACCCAGTACTTC. Translating it yields CSGTRRGAQETQYF.

This chain links TRBV7-2 with TRBJ1-5, with 11 bases lining up with TRBD1. Germline CDR1 reads SGHTA; CDR2 reads FQGNSA. V lost 5 bases to trimming and J lost 1 base; unmatched junction nucleotides: 7. CDR3 size: 17 residues. The DNA for the CDR3 is TGTGCCAGCAGCCGGACAGGGGGCGGAGGAAGCAATCAGCCCCAGCATTTT. Its translation: CASSRTGGGGSNQPQHF.

V and J are TRBV2 and TRBJ2-5; 8 nucleotides align to TRBD2. V shed 6 bases and J 3 bases; nucleotides not matched to a gene: 6. CDR1 is SNHLY, CDR2 FYNNEI, per germline. This CDR3 region has 14 residues. CDR3 loop: CASRPGTSKETQYF. CDR3 bases: TGTGCCAGCAGACCCGGGACTAGTAAAGAGACCCAGTACTTC.

The V and J genes are TRBV13 and TRBJ1-3, with 7 bases that match TRBD1. This CDR3 contains 15 residues. After removal of 3 bases from V and 1 base from J, the junction contained 3 bases not matched to a gene. CDR1 and CDR2 from the germline V gene are PRHDT and FYEKMQ (reference sequence). CDR3 sequence reads: CASSFLRGSGNTIYF. The CDR3 DNA reads TGTGCCAGCAGCTTCCTCAGGGGGTCTGGAAACACCATATATTTT.

This clone occurred once. The chain links TRBV5-6 to TRBJ2-7; maybe TRBD1 (7 bases). V was cut by 4 bases and J by 1 base, with 18 bases left in between. CDR1 and CDR2 (germline): SGHDT, YYEEEE. This CDR3 comprises 16 residues. CDR3 bases: TGTGCCAGCAGCCGTGGAGGGGGCGCAGGGTCCTACGAGCAGTACTTC. Its translation is CASSRGGGAGSYEQYF. Combining the CDR3 with reference TRBV5-6 and TRBJ2-7 gives the whole variable domain DAGVTQSPTHLIKTRGQQVTLRCSPKSGHDTVSWYQQALGQGPQFIFQYYEEEERQRGNFPDRFSGHQFPNYSSELNVNALLLGDSALYLCASSRGGGAGSYEQYFGPGTRLTVT.